This T cell receptor beta chain was identified in a study of blood T cells in healthy people across ages (dated by TCRdb to about 2015). With respect to the entire study: Template switching captured roughly one uniquely barcoded TCR beta cDNA molecule per two T cells in model experiments. Using deep sequencing normalized with unique cDNA molecular identifiers, the study measured how TCR beta repertoire diversity changes with age. Four age groups were formed from the donors: young (average approximately 16 years), middle-aged (just under 40), aged (about 68) and long-lived (about 80). To avoid experimental bias, donors of different ages were randomly spread across the sequencing lanes. Two additional independent replicas of 1 million unique cDNA reads from the same blood draw were analyzed for two donors (one aged 18 to 30 and one aged 80 or older). Findings and caveats that apply to the study as a whole: Observed TCR beta diversity per million T cells fell roughly linearly with age, and a significant reduction was already apparent by age about 43. Bulk unsorted PBMC profiling prevented conclusive comparison of naive and antigen-experienced compartments. Total diversity estimates from one million sequenced T cells were considered lower bounds and underestimates. Compared with the aged group, more naive CD4+ T cells, fewer expanded clones and increased TCR diversity were shown by the long-lived group, suggesting age selection. The percentage of naive T cells measured by flow cytometry correlated strongly with observed TCR beta diversity. Because donor CMV infection status was unknown, age-related changes in expanded clonotypes were potentially confounded.

Looking up the germline V gene (reference sequence) yields CDR1 LGHDT and CDR2 YNNKEL. At the junction V is shortened by 0 bases and J by 4 bases, with 16 bases in between. The CDR3 holds 16 amino acids from the cysteine to the phenylalanine. Only the CDR3 part of the read is kept: 48 bases, read in frame from the first base. Library preparation employed 5' RACE. The sequencer listed for this sample is Illumina HiSeq 2500. A second PCR of about 7 to 12 cycles was performed with a sample-barcoded 5' primer and a J-beta primer mix. A unique molecular identifier was introduced onto each TCR beta cDNA molecule by a template-switch 5' adaptor carrying 12 random nucleotides. At least 2.5 million CDR3-containing paired-end reads were obtained from each sample. First-strand cDNA synthesis was performed from all RNA using the Mint cDNA synthesis kit, with priming by a TRBC-specific oligonucleotide. After uracil-DNA glycosylase treatment, a first 18-cycle PCR used universal primers M1SS and BC2_uni_R on all cDNA. Per the authors' processing: For normalization, 1 million high-quality reads were randomly selected from each sample, with every read carrying a distinct molecular identifier. Instead of being binned into consensus sequences, reads that shared molecular identifiers were thrown out. MiTCR, with a Q25 quality threshold and the strictest error-elimination algorithm, was used for CDR3 identification, clonotype clustering and error correction. A nonparametric unseen species model using Euler transformation provided a lower-bound estimate of total TCR beta diversity. TCRdb trimmed the raw reads at Q25, called clones with MiXCR and kept productive beta chains. Rows are combined by CDR3 protein, so each entry shows the most common genes and DNA. The V and J calls here are based on TCRdb, not the publication. The sample records roughly 1,500,000 distinct CDR3 sequences, 30% to 40% of which are singletons. The ten top clones hold over 9% of the sample.

Systemically healthy Caucasian individuals from Russia, 39 in total and aged roughly 6 to 95 years, were included as donors. Each donor gave 9 to 10 milliliters of peripheral blood, collected into EDTA-treated Vacutainer tubes. Ficoll-Paque density-gradient centrifugation was used to isolate PBMCs, with at least 6.5 million obtained per sample. Total RNA, at least 5 micrograms per sample, was extracted from PBMCs with Trizol reagent. For every donor, an aliquot of PBMCs went through flow cytometry to measure the percentages of naive CD45RAhigh/CD27high T cells. On this clonotype itself: The antigen it recognizes is unknown. No per-base quality is available; no much larger clone lies one base away.

The V and J segments used are TRBV3-1 and TRBJ2-7; tentative D gene TRBD2, with 5 bases matching. The sample taken for sequencing was blood. This receptor was taken from a woman under 40 in good health. The CDR3 sequence is CASSQEPLDLFYEQYF. The sequence in DNA is TGTGCCAGCAGCCAAGAACCCCTGGACTTATTTTACGAGCAGTACTTC.